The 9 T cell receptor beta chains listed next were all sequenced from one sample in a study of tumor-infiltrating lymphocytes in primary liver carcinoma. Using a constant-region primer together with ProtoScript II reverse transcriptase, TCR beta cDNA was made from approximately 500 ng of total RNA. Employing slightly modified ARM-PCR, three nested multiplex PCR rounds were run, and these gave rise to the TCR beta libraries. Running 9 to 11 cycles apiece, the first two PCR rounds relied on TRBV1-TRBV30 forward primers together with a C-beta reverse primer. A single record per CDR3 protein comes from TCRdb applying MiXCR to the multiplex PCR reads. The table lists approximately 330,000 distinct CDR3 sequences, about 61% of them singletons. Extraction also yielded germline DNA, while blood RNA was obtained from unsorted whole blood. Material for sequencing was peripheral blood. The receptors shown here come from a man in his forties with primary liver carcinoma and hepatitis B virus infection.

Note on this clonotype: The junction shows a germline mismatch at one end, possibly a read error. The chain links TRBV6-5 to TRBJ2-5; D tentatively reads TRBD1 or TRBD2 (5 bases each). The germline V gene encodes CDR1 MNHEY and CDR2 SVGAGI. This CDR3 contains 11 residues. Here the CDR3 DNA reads TGTACCAGCAGTATTGGTGGGACCAAGTACTTC. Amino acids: CTSSIGGTKYF.

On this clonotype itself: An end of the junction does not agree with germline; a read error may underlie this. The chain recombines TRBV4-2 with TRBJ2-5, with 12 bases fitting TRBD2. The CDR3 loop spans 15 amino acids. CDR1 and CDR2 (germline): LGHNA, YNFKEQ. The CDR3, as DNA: TGTGTCAGCATAAAGCTAGCGGGAGGGCCGGGGACCCAGTACTTC. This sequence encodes CVSIKLAGGPGTQYF.

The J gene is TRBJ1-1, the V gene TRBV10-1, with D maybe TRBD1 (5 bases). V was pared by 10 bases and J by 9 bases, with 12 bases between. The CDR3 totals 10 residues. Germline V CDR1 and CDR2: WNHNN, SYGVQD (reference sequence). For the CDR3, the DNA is TGCGCCACCGGGACCGAAAAAGCTTTCTTT. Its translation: CATGTEKAFF.

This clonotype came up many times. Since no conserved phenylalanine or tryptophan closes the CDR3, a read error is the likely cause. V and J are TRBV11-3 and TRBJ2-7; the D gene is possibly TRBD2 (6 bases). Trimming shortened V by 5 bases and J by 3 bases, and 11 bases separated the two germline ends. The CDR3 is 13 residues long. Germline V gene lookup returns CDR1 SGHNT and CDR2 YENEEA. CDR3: CASSRDSGYEQYL. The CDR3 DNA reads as TGTGCCAGCAGCCGGGACTCAGGCTACGAGCAGTACCTC.

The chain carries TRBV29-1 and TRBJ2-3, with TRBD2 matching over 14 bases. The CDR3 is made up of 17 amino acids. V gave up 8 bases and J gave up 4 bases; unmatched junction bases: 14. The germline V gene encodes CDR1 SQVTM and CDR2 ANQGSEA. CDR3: CSLKTGLAGVGPDTQYF. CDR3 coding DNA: TGCAGCTTAAAAACGGGACTAGCGGGAGTAGGGCCAGATACGCAGTATTTT.

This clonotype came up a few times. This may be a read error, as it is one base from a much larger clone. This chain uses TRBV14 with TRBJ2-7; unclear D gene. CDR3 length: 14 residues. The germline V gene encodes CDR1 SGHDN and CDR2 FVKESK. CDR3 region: CASSQETGFYEQCF. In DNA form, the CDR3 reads TGTGCCAGCAGCCAAGAAACGGGTTTCTACGAGCAGTGCTTC.

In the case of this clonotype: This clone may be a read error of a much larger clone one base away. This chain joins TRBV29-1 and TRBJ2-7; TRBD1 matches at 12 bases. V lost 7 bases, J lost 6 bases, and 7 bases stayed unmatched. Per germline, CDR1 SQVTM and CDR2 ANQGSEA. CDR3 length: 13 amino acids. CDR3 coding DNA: TGCAGCGCGGAGGGACAGGGGGCAGGCGAGCAGTACTTC. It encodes CSAEGQGAGEQYF.

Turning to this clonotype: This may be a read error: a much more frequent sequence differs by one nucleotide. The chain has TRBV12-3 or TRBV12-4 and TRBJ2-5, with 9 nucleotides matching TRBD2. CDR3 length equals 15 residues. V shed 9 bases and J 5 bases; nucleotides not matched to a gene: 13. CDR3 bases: TGTGCCAGGAGATCCGGTCTAGCGGGACGGGAGACCCAGTACTTC. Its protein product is CARRSGLAGRETQYF.

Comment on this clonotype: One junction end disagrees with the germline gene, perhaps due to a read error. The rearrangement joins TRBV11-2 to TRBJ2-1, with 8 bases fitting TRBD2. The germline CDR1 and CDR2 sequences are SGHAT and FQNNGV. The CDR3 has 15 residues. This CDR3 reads CTSSKAGATYNERFF. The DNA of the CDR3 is TGTACCAGCAGTAAAGCGGGAGCGACTTACAATGAGCGGTTCTTC.